This TCR beta chain stems from a study of T-cell reconstitution after alpha-beta-depleted transplantation in children. The germline V and J ends were trimmed by 4 bases and 10 bases, with 14 bases remaining between them. The V gene's germline CDR1 is SGHVS and CDR2 FNYEAQ. The CDR3 has 13 residues. Unique molecular identifiers were used to barcode this TCRbeta library. TCRdb processed the PCR reads anew with MiXCR; each CDR3 protein has one entry. Of about 350,000 distinct CDR3 sequences in the sample, 10% to 15% are singletons; the top ten hold around 4.5%. The sequence was collected from a human donor who donated a stem cell graft to a child with Fanconi anemia. The rearrangement joins TRBV7-6 to TRBJ2-1, with unresolved D. Sample: PBMCs, taken from the stem cell graft. The chain's CDR3 is CASSSPIEEEQFF. DNA for the CDR3: TGTGCCAGCAGCTCCCCTATAGAGGAGGAGCAGTTCTTC.